These T cell receptor beta chains were read from a single sample in a study of blood T cell repertoires in COVID-19. Sequenced by immunoSEQ multiplex PCR; TCRdb stores in-frame clones only, minus some. This table holds about 54,000 clones, over 75% found once. The specimen was peripheral blood. Every receptor here comes from a man aged 50-59 years with active COVID-19. The conserved cysteine and the conserved F or W are not part of the CDR3 here. Some rows have no size entry. The others give once, few or many, or a class for an expanded clone.

CDR3aa	j_gene	v_gene	abundance
ASSLDLADYEQY	TRBJ2-7	TRBV5-1	NA
ASSQRQGAGDTQY	TRBJ2-3	TRBV3-1/TRBV3-2	NA
ASTPGGRLMNTEAF	TRBJ1-1	TRBV28	NA
ASSLEAVSGELF	TRBJ2-2	TRBV5-1	NA
ASSYEKGLAFDNEQF	TRBJ2-1	TRBV6-2/TRBV6-3	NA
ASSQNRALGTDTQY	TRBJ2-3	TRBV18	NA
ASSAAGRGGPETQY	TRBJ2-5	TRBV5-4	NA
ASSMGAGGTEAF	TRBJ1-1	TRBV19	few
ASSQDTSSGNTIY	TRBJ1-3	TRBV4-1	NA
ASSQLPGQGTGNTIY	TRBJ1-3	TRBV4-2	NA
AIFSSGLNTEAF	TRBJ1-1	TRBV28	NA
ASSQGLPEAF	TRBJ1-1	TRBV18	NA
ASSFGQNNYGYT	TRBJ1-2	TRBV27	NA
SVAQGNEQY	TRBJ2-7	TRBV29-1	few
ASSLGWENYGYT	TRBJ1-2	TRBV5-1	NA
ASSQDQGYGGTEAF	TRBJ1-1	TRBV4-3	once
ASSIPTGGSEKLF	TRBJ1-4	TRBV28	NA
ASSEGAGIIYEQY	TRBJ2-7	TRBV6-1	NA
ASSLGTAYQPQH	TRBJ1-5	TRBV28	NA
ASSKTHDGQPQH	TRBJ1-5	TRBV18	NA
AISVVGGEQY	TRBJ2-7	TRBV10-3	NA
ASSMQETQY	TRBJ2-5	TRBV5-6	NA
AWTPGTAFTEAF	TRBJ1-1	TRBV30	NA
ASSPGTSGRKGETQY	TRBJ2-5	TRBV3-1/TRBV3-2	NA
ASSQGITGGRGYT	TRBJ1-2	TRBV4-3	NA
ASSETGGTTPLH	TRBJ1-6	TRBV6-5	NA
ASSFSGTEAF	TRBJ1-1	TRBV27	NA
SVEGGSNQPQH	TRBJ1-5	TRBV29-1	NA
ASSSGLAGGTEQF	TRBJ2-1	TRBV7-3	NA
ASSQDGTAYNEQF	TRBJ2-1	TRBV4-1	once
SAWTSGIGNEQF	TRBJ2-1	TRBV29-1	few
ASSSTGTDQETQY	TRBJ2-5	TRBV5-4	NA
ASSEALEALEQY	TRBJ2-7	TRBV6-1	NA
ASSQVTGGAYNEQF	TRBJ2-1	TRBV3-1/TRBV3-2	NA
ASKAGTGSYEQY	TRBJ2-7	TRBV5-1	NA
ASLPGGLSSYEQY	TRBJ2-7	TRBV2	once
ASSMDRESTEAF	TRBJ1-1	TRBV6-5	once
ASKGTSNTGELF	TRBJ2-2	TRBV6-5	NA
ASSRYTSGSSTDTQY	TRBJ2-3	TRBV3-1/TRBV3-2	NA
ASRPTDANTGELF	TRBJ2-2	TRBV28	medium-sized